Below are 18 T cell receptor beta chains sequenced from a single sample in a study of blood T cell repertoires in COVID-19. Sequencing was performed with immunoSEQ multiplex PCR; in TCRdb, only in-frame clones are kept and a portion is missing. The sample carries about 260,000 clones, roughly 88% recorded once. Sequencing used peripheral blood. The receptors stem from a woman in her 70s with COVID-19, enrolled during active disease.

CDR3 coding DNA: TGTGCCAGCAGCAGCCTTGGGGGGACCGGCTCTGGGGCCAACGTCCTGACTTTC. Its translation: CASSSLGGTGSGANVLTF. The chain links TRBV28 to TRBJ2-6, with TRBD2 as a possible D gene (6 bases). CDR3 length equals 18 residues. From germline, CDR1 is MDHEN and CDR2 SYDVKM. Trimming removed 6 bases at V and 0 bases at J, with 18 bases between.

There are a few counts of this clone. The gene calls are TRBV3-1 (or the pseudogene TRBV3-2) and TRBJ1-3; D might be TRBD1 (5 bases). Germline CDR1 LGHDT, CDR2 YNNKEL (reference sequence). The CDR3 is 16 amino acids. The V gene lost 1 base and the J gene lost 1 base, with 11 bases spanning the gap. The CDR3 region has the DNA TGTGCCAGCAGCCAAGGAAAAGGGGCATCTGGAAACACCATATATTTT. Amino acids: CASSQGKGASGNTIYF.

The V call is TRBV12-3 or TRBV12-4, the J call TRBJ2-7; 10 bases match TRBD1. Trimming took 5 bases from V and 7 from J; bases not matched to a gene: 2. This CDR3 is built from 12 residues. The CDR3 DNA follows: TGTGCCAGCAGTGGACAGGGGGGTGAGCAGTACTTC. It yields the protein CASSGQGGEQYF.

This clone was detected once. V is TRBV5-4 and J is TRBJ2-7; D call uncertain. CDR3 length: 14 amino acids. The V and J ends lost 0 bases and 0 bases respectively, with 7 bases between them. From germline, CDR1 is SGHNT and CDR2 YYREEE (reference sequence). CDR3 in amino acids: CASSLELSSYEQYF. CDR3 DNA sequence: TGTGCCAGCAGCTTGGAACTTTCCTCCTACGAGCAGTACTTC.

The rearrangement joins TRBV29-1 to TRBJ2-5; 7 bases line up with TRBD2. Trimming cost V 6 bases and J 4 bases; bases outside gene matches: 11. The CDR3 length is 14 residues. Germline loops: CDR1 SQVTM, CDR2 ANQGSEA. The CDR3 DNA reads as TGCAGCGTCACCTTTGGGGGAGGGTCAGAGACCCAGTACTTC. It codes for CSVTFGGGSETQYF.

The gene calls are TRBV7-8 and TRBJ1-2, with 7 bases fitting TRBD1. The CDR3 contains 13 residues. V gave up 5 bases and J gave up 2 bases; unmatched junction bases: 2. Germline-derived CDR1 and CDR2 are SGHVS and FQNEAQ. The CDR3 nucleotides read TGTGCCAGCAGCAGCAGGGGGAACTATGGCTACACCTTC. As protein: CASSSRGNYGYTF.

The rearrangement links TRBV11-2 to TRBJ1-2; no firm D call. The germline V gene has CDR1 SGHAT and CDR2 FQNNGV. CDR3 size: 17 residues. The ends were cut back, 0 bases at V and 8 bases at J, with 22 bases in the middle. DNA of the CDR3: TGTGCCAGCAGCTTAGATCAGGTAGAGATCGAGACTATAGGCTACACCTTC. Its protein product is CASSLDQVEIETIGYTF.

The chain joins TRBV2 to TRBJ2-7, with 8 bases fitting TRBD1. The CDR3 runs 11 residues. The germline gives CDR1 SNHLY, CDR2 FYNNEI. The V and J ends lost 7 bases and 9 bases, in that order; junction bases with no gene match: 5. For the CDR3, the DNA is TGTGCCAGCACCGAGACAGGGGCGCAGTACTTC. Encoded protein: CASTETGAQYF.

Concerning this clone: Germline is not matched at one junction end, which may reflect a read error. This sequence joins TRBV6-5 and TRBJ2-5, with a tentative D call TRBD1 (8 bases). The CDR3 is 14 residues long. Looked up from germline, CDR1 is MNHEY and CDR2 is SVGAGI. The CDR3 nucleotides are TGTGCCAGCAGTACAGGGGGGGGCCAAGGGACCCAGTACTTC. Its translation is CASSTGGGQGTQYF.

The J gene is TRBJ1-5, the V gene TRBV10-3; TRBD1 aligns across 8 bases. The germline V gene encodes CDR1 ENHRY and CDR2 SYGVKD. J was trimmed by 2 bases and V by 2 bases; bases with no gene match: 2. The CDR3 loop spans 15 amino acids. DNA for the CDR3: TGTGCCATCAGTGAGGGACAGGGAGGCAATCAGCCCCAGCATTTT. It is translated as CAISEGQGGNQPQHF.

J is TRBJ1-6 and V is TRBV30; a weak D match, TRBD1 (5 bases). The CDR3 sequence is 14 residues long. V was clipped by 3 bases and J by 2 bases, with 8 bases between them. The germline CDR1 and CDR2 sequences are GTSNPN and SVGIG (reference sequence). The CDR3 here is CAWSGGTYNSPLHF. CDR3 DNA sequence: TGTGCCTGGAGCGGGGGAACCTATAATTCACCCCTCCACTTT.

The V and J genes are TRBV28 and TRBJ2-1; D remains ambiguous. V lost 2 bases and J lost 4, with 12 bases in between. Germline V gives CDR1 MDHEN, CDR2 SYDVKM. The CDR3 has 15 amino acids. The CDR3 region is CASSLPGLPYNEQFF. CDR3 bases: TGTGCCAGCAGTTTACCCGGTTTACCTTACAATGAGCAGTTCTTC.

V and J are TRBV27 and TRBJ2-3; the match to TRBD2 covers 13 bases. J gave up 3 bases and V 1 base, and 10 bases lay outside the gene matches. Germline V gives CDR1 MNHEY, CDR2 SMNVEV (reference sequence). The CDR3 consists of 19 residues. The CDR3 bases are TGTGCCAGCAGTTTATTACCCGGGACTAGCGGGATCGGAACAGATACGCAGTATTTT. It encodes CASSLLPGTSGIGTDTQYF.

This clone was observed once. The V call is TRBV20-1, the J call TRBJ1-5; D might be TRBD1 (5 bases). Germline V gives CDR1 DFQATT, CDR2 SNEGSKA (reference sequence). The ends were cut back, 3 bases at V and 5 bases at J, with 20 bases in the middle. The CDR3 is 16 amino acids. The CDR3 DNA sequence: TGCAGTGCTAGTATCATTCCGGGACTGATAGATCAGCCCCAGCATTTT. Its protein is CSASIIPGLIDQPQHF.

This chain's CDR3 is CSAAGQMNTEAFF. The CDR3 nucleotides read TGCAGCGCCGCAGGACAGATGAACACTGAAGCTTTCTTT. V usage is TRBV29-1 and J usage is TRBJ1-1; a weak D match, TRBD1 (6 bases). Deletions cut 7 bases from V and 0 bases from J, with 12 bases between. Germline V CDR1 and CDR2: SQVTM, ANQGSEA. The CDR3 has 13 amino acids.

The chain recombines TRBV29-1 with TRBJ1-1; no firm D call. V lost 7 bases and J lost 5, with 11 bases in between. The germline gives CDR1 SQVTM, CDR2 ANQGSEA. This CDR3 is built from 11 residues. CDR3 in DNA: TGCAGCGCTACGGGTGGGACTGAAGCTTTCTTT. Protein: CSATGGTEAFF.

The chain carries TRBV7-6 and TRBJ2-5; a weak D match, TRBD2 (5 bases). V was shortened by 4 bases and J by 1 base, with 7 bases between the two germline ends. Per germline, CDR1 SGHVS and CDR2 FNYEAQ. The CDR3 has 13 amino acids. The CDR3 here is CASSWAGQETQYF. For the CDR3, the DNA is TGTGCCAGCAGCTGGGCGGGCCAAGAGACCCAGTACTTC.

The CDR3, as DNA: TGTGCCAGCAGCCAGGACCCCCTGGAGGCGGGTCAAGAGACCCAGTACTTC. Its protein product is CASSQDPLEAGQETQYF. The rearrangement joins TRBV4-2 to TRBJ2-5; the D gene is possibly TRBD2 (5 bases). CDR1 and CDR2 (germline): LGHNA, YNFKEQ. The CDR3 covers 17 residues. Trimming pared 3 bases from V and 2 bases from J, leaving 19 bases between.